This TCR beta chain comes out of a study of CD8 T cells in ankylosing spondylitis. V lost 5 bases and J lost 0; bases outside the gene matches: 9. CDR1 is SGHTA and CDR2 is FQGTGA in the germline V gene. The CDR3 is 16 residues long. TCRdb recomputed calls from the 5' RACE reads with MiXCR, one row per CDR3 protein. The repertoire holds roughly 100,000 distinct CDR3 sequences, about 8.3% seen once, with more than 9.5% in the top ten. This sequence joins TRBV7-3 and TRBJ2-5; TRBD1 aligns across 7 bases. This TCR was sampled from a male donor with ankylosing spondylitis or in good health (not recorded which). Specimen: blood, either unsorted or a sorted T cell fraction (not recorded which). Here the CDR3 reads CASSPRGGGYQETQYF. DNA of the CDR3: TGTGCCAGCAGCCCCAGAGGGGGCGGGTACCAAGAGACCCAGTACTTC. Using reference TRBV7-3 and TRBJ2-5 for the parts outside the CDR3, the full variable domain is GAGVSQTPSNKVTEKGKYVELRCDPISGHTALYWYRQSLGQGPEFLIYFQGTGAADDSGLPNDRFFAVRPEGSVSTLKIQRTERGDSAVYLCASSPRGGGYQETQYFGPGTRLLVL.